Each of the 11 T cell receptor beta chains below was sequenced from the same sample in a study of blood T cell repertoires in COVID-19. Profiling relied on immunoSEQ multiplex PCR, and the TCRdb table lists in-frame clones only, not all of them. The repertoire holds a few hundred thousand clones, with 85% to 90% as singletons. Sequencing was performed on PBMCs or T cells enriched from blood (not recorded which). These receptors were taken from a woman between 18 and 29 years old who had recovered from COVID-19.

CDR3 DNA sequence: TGTGCCAGCAGTTACCGGGGAACCTACGAGCAGTACTTC. Residues: CASSYRGTYEQYF. The rearrangement joins TRBV6-5 to TRBJ2-7, with TRBD2 as a possible D gene (5 bases). In germline, CDR1 is MNHEY, CDR2 SVGAGI. CDR3 length equals 13 residues. Trimming pared 2 bases from V and 2 bases from J, leaving 7 bases between.

The chain uses TRBV5-6 and TRBJ1-1; 10 bases map to TRBD1. CDR1 is SGHDT and CDR2 is YYEEEE in the germline V gene. The J segment lost 3 bases and the V segment lost 4 bases, leaving 6 bases of the junction unmatched. The CDR3 loop spans 15 amino acids. For the CDR3, the DNA is TGTGCCAGCAGCACCCCCGGGACAGGGGACACTGAAGCTTTCTTT. Amino acids: CASSTPGTGDTEAFF.

The rearrangement joins TRBV5-6 to TRBJ1-1, with unresolved D. Trimming pared 6 bases from V and 0 bases from J, leaving 9 bases between. The length of the CDR3 is 13 residues. Germline assignment: CDR1 SGHDT and CDR2 YYEEEE. The CDR3 sequence: CASTSRVNTEAFF. Here the CDR3 DNA reads TGTGCCAGCACCTCGCGGGTGAACACTGAAGCTTTCTTT.

The chain links TRBV4-1 to TRBJ2-1; possible D gene TRBD1, 5 bases. The CDR3 runs 14 residues. Trimming cost V 3 bases and J 9 bases, with 15 bases left between them. Germline-derived CDR1 and CDR2 are MGHRA and YSYEKL. This chain's CDR3 is CASSQEDGQTEQFF. The CDR3, as DNA: TGCGCCAGCAGCCAGGAAGATGGACAAACTGAGCAGTTCTTC.

This chain connects TRBV10-1 to TRBJ2-1; D possibly corresponds to TRBD1 (5 bases). The CDR3 extends over 13 amino acids. Germline CDR1 is WNHNN and CDR2 is SYGVQD (reference sequence). V lost 2 bases and J 7 bases, leaving 9 bases between the germline ends. The CDR3 protein is CASSEGQINEQFF. The CDR3 coding sequence is TGCGCCAGCAGTGAGGGACAAATAAATGAGCAGTTCTTC.

V gene TRBV6-6 combines with J gene TRBJ2-5; 7 bases are a match to TRBD1. Germline V gives CDR1 MNHNY, CDR2 SVGAGI (reference sequence). The CDR3 is made up of 15 amino acids. Unmatched junction bases numbered 7, after V lost 2 bases and J lost 4 bases. The CDR3 spells CASSYVTGFRETQYF. The CDR3, as DNA: TGTGCCAGCAGTTACGTGACAGGGTTTAGAGAGACCCAGTACTTC.

As to this clone: The DNA is omitted, as the CDR3 cannot be located on it reliably, and the CDR3 follows TCRdb's listing. The CDR3 region is CASSKGFGSGSGELFF. J is TRBJ2-2 and V is TRBV21-1; the table calls TRBD2, which could not be checked here. TRBV21-1 is a pseudogene. The CDR3 sequence runs 16 residues, both termini included.

This rearrangement joins TRBV4-1 to TRBJ1-2; possibly TRBD1 for D (5 bases). Germline CDR1 MGHRA, CDR2 YSYEKL. CDR3 length: 18 amino acids. Trimming removed 0 bases from V and 0 bases from J, with 17 bases in between. For the CDR3, the DNA is TGCGCCAGCAGCCAAGACAGGGCAGCATCCAGAGCTAACTATGGCTACACCTTC. Protein product: CASSQDRAASRANYGYTF.

The chain has TRBV3-1 (or the pseudogene TRBV3-2) and TRBJ2-1; no reliable D call. Germline assignment: CDR1 LGHDT and CDR2 YNNKEL (reference sequence). The V and J ends lost 2 bases and 4 bases respectively, with 3 bases between them. The CDR3 spans 12 residues. This CDR3 reads CASSQQYNEQFF. CDR3 DNA sequence: TGTGCCAGCAGCCAACAGTACAATGAGCAGTTCTTC.

This chain connects TRBV12-3 or TRBV12-4 to TRBJ2-3; no firm D call. CDR3 length: 12 amino acids. V lost 1 base to trimming and J lost 4 bases, with 3 bases between them. Here the CDR3 DNA reads TGTGCCAGCAGTTTAGTATCAGATACGCAGTATTTT. Its translation is CASSLVSDTQYF.

The rearrangement links TRBV28 to TRBJ1-2; D may be TRBD1 (6 bases). Trimming stripped 7 bases from V and 6 bases from J, with 15 bases between. CDR1 and CDR2 (germline): MDHEN, SYDVKM. The CDR3 totals 13 residues. The chain's CDR3 is CASTIQGSDGYTF. For the CDR3, the DNA is TGTGCCAGCACCATACAGGGTAGTGATGGCTACACCTTC.